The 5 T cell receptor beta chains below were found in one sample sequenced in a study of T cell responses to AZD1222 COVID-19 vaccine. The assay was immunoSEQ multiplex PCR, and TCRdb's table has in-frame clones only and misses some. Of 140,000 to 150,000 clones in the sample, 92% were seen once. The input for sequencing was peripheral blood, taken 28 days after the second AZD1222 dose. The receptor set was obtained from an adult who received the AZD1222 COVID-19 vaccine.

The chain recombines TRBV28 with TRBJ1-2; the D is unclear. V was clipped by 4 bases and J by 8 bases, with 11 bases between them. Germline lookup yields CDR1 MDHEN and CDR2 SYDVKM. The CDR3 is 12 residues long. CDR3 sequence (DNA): TGTGCCAGCAGTTCCTGGACTGGGGGCTACACCTTC. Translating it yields CASSSWTGGYTF.

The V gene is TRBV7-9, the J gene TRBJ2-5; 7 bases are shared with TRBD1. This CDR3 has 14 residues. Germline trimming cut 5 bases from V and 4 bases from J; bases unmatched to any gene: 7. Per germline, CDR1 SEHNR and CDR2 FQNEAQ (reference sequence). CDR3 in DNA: TGTGCCAGCAGCCACCCCGACAGGGCAGAGACCCAGTACTTC. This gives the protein CASSHPDRAETQYF. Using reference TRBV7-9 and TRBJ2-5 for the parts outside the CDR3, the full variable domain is DTGVSQNPRHKITKRGQNVTFRCDPISEHNRLYWYRQTLGQGPEFLTYFQNEAQLEKSRLLSDRFSAERPKGSFSTLEIQRTEQGDSAMYLCASSHPDRAETQYFGPGTRLLVL.

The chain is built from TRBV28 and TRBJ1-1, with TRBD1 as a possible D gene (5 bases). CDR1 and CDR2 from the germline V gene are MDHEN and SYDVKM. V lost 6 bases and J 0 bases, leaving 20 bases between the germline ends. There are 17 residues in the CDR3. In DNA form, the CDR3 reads TGTGCCAGCAGCCCCTACGGGGGAAGACCCATGAACACTGAAGCTTTCTTT. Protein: CASSPYGGRPMNTEAFF.

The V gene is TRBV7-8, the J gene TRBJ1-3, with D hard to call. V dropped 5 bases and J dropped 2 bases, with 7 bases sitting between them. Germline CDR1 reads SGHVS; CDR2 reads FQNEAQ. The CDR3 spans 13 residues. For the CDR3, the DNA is TGTGCCAGCAGCCCGGGTCCTGGAAACACCATATATTTT. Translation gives CASSPGPGNTIYF. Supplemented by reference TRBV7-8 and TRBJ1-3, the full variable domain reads GAGVSQSPRYKVAKRGQDVALRCDPISGHVSLFWYQQALGQGPEFLTYFQNEAQLDKSGLPSDRFFAERPEGSVSTLKIQRTQQEDSAVYLCASSPGPGNTIYFGEGSWLTVV.

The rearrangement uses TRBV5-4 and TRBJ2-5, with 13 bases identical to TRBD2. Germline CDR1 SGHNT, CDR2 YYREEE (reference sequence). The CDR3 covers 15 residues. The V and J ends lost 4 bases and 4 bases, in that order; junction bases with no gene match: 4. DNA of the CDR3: TGTGCCAGCAGCCCGGGACTAGCGGGAAGAGAGACCCAGTACTTC. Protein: CASSPGLAGRETQYF.